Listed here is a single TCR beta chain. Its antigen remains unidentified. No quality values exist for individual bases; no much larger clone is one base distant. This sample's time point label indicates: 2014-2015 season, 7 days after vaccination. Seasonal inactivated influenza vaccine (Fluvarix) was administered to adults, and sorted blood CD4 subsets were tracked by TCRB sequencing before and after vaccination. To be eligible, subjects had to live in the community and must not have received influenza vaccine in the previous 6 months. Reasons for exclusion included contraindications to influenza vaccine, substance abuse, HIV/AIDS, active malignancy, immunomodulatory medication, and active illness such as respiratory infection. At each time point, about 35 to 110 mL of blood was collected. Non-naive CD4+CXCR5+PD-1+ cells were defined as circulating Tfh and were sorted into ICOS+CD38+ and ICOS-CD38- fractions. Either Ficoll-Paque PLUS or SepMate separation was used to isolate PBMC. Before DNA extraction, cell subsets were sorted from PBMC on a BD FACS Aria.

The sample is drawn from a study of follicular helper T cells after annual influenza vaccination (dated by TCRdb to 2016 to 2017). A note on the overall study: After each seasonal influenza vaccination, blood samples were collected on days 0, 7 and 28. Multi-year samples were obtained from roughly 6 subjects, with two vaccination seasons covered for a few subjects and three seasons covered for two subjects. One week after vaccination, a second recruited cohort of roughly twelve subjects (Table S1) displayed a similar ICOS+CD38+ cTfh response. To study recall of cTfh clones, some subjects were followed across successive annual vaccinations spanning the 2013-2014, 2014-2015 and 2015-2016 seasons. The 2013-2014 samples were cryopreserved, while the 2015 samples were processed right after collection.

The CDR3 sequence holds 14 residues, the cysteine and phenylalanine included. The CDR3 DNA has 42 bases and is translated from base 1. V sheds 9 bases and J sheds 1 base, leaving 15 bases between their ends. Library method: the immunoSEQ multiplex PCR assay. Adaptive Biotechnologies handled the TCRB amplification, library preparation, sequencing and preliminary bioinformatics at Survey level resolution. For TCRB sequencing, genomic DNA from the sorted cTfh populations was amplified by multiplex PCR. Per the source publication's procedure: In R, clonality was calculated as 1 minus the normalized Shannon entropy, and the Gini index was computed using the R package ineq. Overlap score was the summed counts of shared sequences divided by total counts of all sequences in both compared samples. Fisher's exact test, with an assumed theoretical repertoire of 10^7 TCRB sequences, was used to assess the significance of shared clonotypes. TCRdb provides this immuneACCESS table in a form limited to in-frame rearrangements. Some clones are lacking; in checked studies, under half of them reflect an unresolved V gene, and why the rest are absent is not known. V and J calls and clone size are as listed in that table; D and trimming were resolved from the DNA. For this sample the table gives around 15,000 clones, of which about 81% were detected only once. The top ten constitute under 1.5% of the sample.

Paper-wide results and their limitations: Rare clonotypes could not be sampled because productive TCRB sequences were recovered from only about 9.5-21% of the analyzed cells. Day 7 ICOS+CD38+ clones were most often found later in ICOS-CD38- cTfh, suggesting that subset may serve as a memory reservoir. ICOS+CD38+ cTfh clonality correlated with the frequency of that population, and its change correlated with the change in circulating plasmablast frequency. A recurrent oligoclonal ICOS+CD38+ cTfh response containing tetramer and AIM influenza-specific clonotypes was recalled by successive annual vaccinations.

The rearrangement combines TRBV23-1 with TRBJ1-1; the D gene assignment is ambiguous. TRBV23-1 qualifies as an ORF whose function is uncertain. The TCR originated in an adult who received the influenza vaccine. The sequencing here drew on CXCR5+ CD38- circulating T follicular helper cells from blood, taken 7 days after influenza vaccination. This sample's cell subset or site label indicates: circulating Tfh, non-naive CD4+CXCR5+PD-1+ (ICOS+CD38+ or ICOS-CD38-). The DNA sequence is TGCGCCAGGGAGTGCGGAGAGGAGAACACTGAAGCTTTCTTT. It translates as CARECGEENTEAFF.